Presented here are 20 T cell receptor beta chains from one specimen sequenced in a study of graft-versus-host responses after intestinal transplantation. Their antigens are not known. The assay was immunoSEQ multiplex PCR, and TCRdb's table has in-frame clones only and misses some. The table records tens of thousands of clones, 90% to 95% of them present only once. Sample: unstimulated CD8+ T cells sorted from spleen or lymph node cells, taken before transplant. These TCRs come from a human donor who was the organ donor for an intestinal transplant.

The chain combines TRBV9 with TRBJ2-5; D is perhaps TRBD1 (6 bases). The CDR3 is 15 residues long. The V and J ends lost 3 bases and 1 base respectively, with 13 bases between them. Germline CDR1 reads SGDLS; CDR2 reads YYNGEE. In DNA, the CDR3 is TGTGCCAGCAGCGAAGGACAGACTCTCCAAGAGACCCAGTACTTC. Translation: CASSEGQTLQETQYF.

V and J are TRBV9 and TRBJ2-7; D is ambiguous. CDR1 is SGDLS and CDR2 is YYNGEE in the germline V gene. The V and J ends lost 0 bases and 0 bases respectively, with 7 bases between them. The CDR3 consists of 14 residues. The CDR3 protein is CASSVAYGSYEQYF. The CDR3 nucleotides are TGTGCCAGCAGCGTAGCTTACGGCTCCTACGAGCAGTACTTC.

As for this clone: The sample contains more than one DNA sequence encoding this CDR3. The chain employs TRBV27 and TRBJ2-1; the match to TRBD2 covers 9 bases. Germline V gene data show CDR1 as MNHEY and CDR2 as SMNVEV (reference sequence). The CDR3 spans 14 residues. With 2 bases clipped from V and 4 bases from J, the junction kept 0 bases outside the gene matches. CDR3: CASSLAGGYNEQFF. Here the CDR3 DNA reads TGTGCCAGCAGTTTAGCGGGAGGGTACAATGAGCAGTTCTTC.

This clone was recorded only once. The J gene is TRBJ2-3, the V gene TRBV7-8, with 9 bases identical to TRBD2. The CDR3 is made up of 16 amino acids. With 1 base clipped from V and 3 bases from J, the junction kept 5 bases outside the gene matches. CDR1 SGHVS and CDR2 FQNEAQ come from the germline V gene. For the CDR3, the DNA is TGTGCCAGCAGCTTAGGCCTAGCGGGGTGGACAGATACGCAGTATTTT. Amino acids: CASSLGLAGWTDTQYF.

The chain combines TRBV6-1 with TRBJ2-5; TRBD1 matches at 7 bases. Germline values: CDR1 MNHNS, CDR2 SASEGT. The length of the CDR3 is 13 residues. The J segment lost 2 bases and the V segment lost 7 bases, leaving 4 bases of the junction unmatched. The CDR3 bases are TGTGCCAGCACTAGGGACAGTCAAGAGACCCAGTACTTC. This translates into CASTRDSQETQYF.

The genes are TRBV28 and TRBJ1-1; 7 positions match TRBD1. There are 14 residues in the CDR3. Germline lookup yields CDR1 MDHEN and CDR2 SYDVKM. The V segment lost 5 bases and the J segment 2 bases; nucleotides outside the gene matches: 5. The CDR3 DNA follows: TGTGCCAGCAGTATACACAGGGGTAACACTGAAGCTTTCTTT. This codes for CASSIHRGNTEAFF.

This chain links TRBV15 with TRBJ2-5, with 8 bases aligning to TRBD1. This CDR3 region has 13 residues. V was clipped by 5 bases and J by 5 bases; unmatched bases: 4. Germline V gene lookup returns CDR1 LNHNV and CDR2 YYDKDF (reference sequence). The CDR3 DNA follows: TGTGCCACCAGCGGGGACAGGCAGGAGACCCAGTACTTC. Residues: CATSGDRQETQYF.

This chain connects TRBV10-2 to TRBJ2-3; 8 bases align to TRBD2. The CDR3 loop spans 14 amino acids. Germline loops: CDR1 WSHSY, CDR2 SAAADI. The V and J ends lost 5 bases and 3 bases, in that order; junction bases with no gene match: 4. The CDR3, as DNA: TGCGCCAGCAGTATAAGCGGGAGTACAGATACGCAGTATTTT. This sequence encodes CASSISGSTDTQYF.

This chain uses TRBV7-6 with TRBJ1-2, with D hard to call. V dropped 1 base and J dropped 2 bases, with 8 bases sitting between them. CDR3 length equals 14 residues. Germline V lookup: CDR1 SGHVS, CDR2 FNYEAQ. As DNA, the CDR3 is TGTGCCAGCAGCTTAGGGGCTGGGAACTATGGCTACACCTTC. Translated: CASSLGAGNYGYTF.

V usage is TRBV15 and J usage is TRBJ1-2; 8 bases fit TRBD1. CDR3 length: 16 amino acids. In germline, CDR1 is LNHNV, CDR2 YYDKDF (reference sequence). The ends lost 5 bases at V and 5 bases at J; junction bases unmatched: 13. The CDR3 bases are TGTGCCACCAGCGCGCGACAGGGGCTTGCACTTTATGGCTACACCTTC. Amino acid sequence: CATSARQGLALYGYTF.

This chain connects TRBV18 to TRBJ2-7, with D possibly TRBD2 on 5 matching bases. The CDR3 extends over 15 amino acids. Germline-derived CDR1 and CDR2 are KGHSH and LQKENI. Trimming stripped 4 bases from V and 2 bases from J, with 15 bases between. CDR3 loop: CASSLLWSGPYEQYF. CDR3 DNA: TGTGCCAGCTCACTTTTGTGGAGCGGTCCCTACGAGCAGTACTTC.

In the case of this clone: Additional DNA sequences in this sample encode the identical CDR3. The chain links TRBV9 to TRBJ2-3, with 14 nucleotides matching TRBD2. This CDR3 has 17 amino acids. Unmatched junction bases numbered 6, after V lost 3 bases and J lost 3 bases. Germline CDR1 reads SGDLS; CDR2 reads YYNGEE. The CDR3 loop is CASSATGTSGRTDTQYF. The CDR3 DNA follows: TGTGCCAGCAGCGCTACCGGGACTAGCGGGAGAACAGATACGCAGTATTTT.

The chain combines TRBV14 with TRBJ2-7; 8 bases map to TRBD1. The CDR3 totals 14 residues. The germline gives CDR1 SGHDN, CDR2 FVKESK. V dropped 3 bases and J dropped 2; count of bases not matched to a gene: 3. This CDR3 is CASSHDRGPYEQYF. The CDR3 DNA reads as TGTGCCAGCAGCCACGACAGGGGCCCCTACGAGCAGTACTTC.

This chain uses TRBV5-4 with TRBJ2-3, with 10 bases aligning to TRBD1. The V gene's germline CDR1 is SGHNT and CDR2 YYREEE (reference sequence). The CDR3 loop spans 17 amino acids. Trimming at V came to 0 bases and at J to 1 base, leaving 5 bases not matched to a gene. CDR3 region: CASSLALGTGGTDTQYF. The CDR3 nucleotides are TGTGCCAGCAGCTTGGCGCTGGGGACAGGGGGCACAGATACGCAGTATTTT. Full variable domain (rest looked up from reference TRBV5-4 and TRBJ2-3): ETGVTQSPTHLIKTRGQQVTLRCSSQSGHNTVSWYQQALGQGPQFIFQYYREEENGRGNFPPRFSGLQFPNYSSELNVNALELDDSALYLCASSLALGTGGTDTQYFGPGTRLTVL.

This clone has only one observation. The chain joins TRBV29-1 to TRBJ2-7; 7 bases map to TRBD1. Germline V lookup: CDR1 SQVTM, CDR2 ANQGSEA. After removal of 6 bases from V and 3 bases from J, the junction contained 11 bases not matched to a gene. The CDR3 runs 14 residues. The CDR3 bases are TGCAGCGTCCTACCGACAGGGACCCTCTACGAGCAGTACTTC. Translating it yields CSVLPTGTLYEQYF.

The chain is built from TRBV6-1 and TRBJ2-2; the match to TRBD2 covers 7 bases. The ends lost 2 bases at V and 6 bases at J; junction bases unmatched: 6. This CDR3 is 15 amino acids long. Germline-derived CDR1 and CDR2 are MNHNS and SASEGT. The CDR3 nucleotides are TGTGCCAGCAGTGAATCCTCTGGGGGGGCCGGGGAGCTGTTTTTT. Translation gives CASSESSGGAGELFF.

V usage is TRBV2 and J usage is TRBJ2-1; 12 nucleotides match TRBD2. This CDR3 spans 15 amino acids. V was pared by 5 bases and J by 5 bases, with 4 bases of the junction left unmatched. Looked up from germline, CDR1 is SNHLY and CDR2 is FYNNEI. CDR3: CASSPGLAGNNEQFF. The CDR3 DNA reads as TGTGCCAGCAGTCCGGGACTAGCGGGTAACAATGAGCAGTTCTTC.

The chain recombines TRBV19 with TRBJ1-1; D is uncertain. The CDR3 sequence is 10 residues long. Trimming stripped 8 bases from V and 7 bases from J, with 8 bases between. The germline CDR1 and CDR2 sequences are LNHDA and SQIVND (reference sequence). CDR3: CASGEGEAFF. The CDR3 nucleotides are TGTGCCAGTGGGGAGGGTGAAGCTTTCTTT.

The rearrangement links TRBV7-3 to TRBJ2-1; a weak D match, TRBD2 (7 bases). The CDR3 is 14 amino acids. V lost 0 bases, J lost 10 bases, and 13 bases lay in between. The germline CDR1 and CDR2 sequences are SGHTA and FQGTGA. CDR3 loop: CASSLTGGGGEQFF. The DNA for the CDR3 is TGTGCCAGCAGCTTAACGGGGGGGGGCGGCGAGCAGTTCTTC. The full variable domain, completed using reference TRBV7-3 and TRBJ2-1, is GAGVSQTPSNKVTEKGKYVELRCDPISGHTALYWYRQSLGQGPEFLIYFQGTGAADDSGLPNDRFFAVRPEGSVSTLKIQRTERGDSAVYLCASSLTGGGGEQFFGPGTRLTVL.

This chain uses TRBV7-2 with TRBJ2-1; 8 nucleotides align to TRBD1. CDR1 SGHTA and CDR2 FQGNSA come from the germline V gene. Trimming cost V 6 bases and J 14 bases; bases outside gene matches: 12. This CDR3 is 13 amino acids long. The CDR3 is CASSIDRGSGKFF. In DNA, the CDR3 is TGTGCCAGCAGTATAGACAGGGGCTCCGGGAAGTTCTTC.